The 22 T cell receptor beta chains presented below share a single source sample, sequenced in a study of control samples from healthy donors and cancer patients. Assay used: immunoSEQ multiplex PCR; TCRdb lists only in-frame clones, some missing. In the table there are 120,000 or so clones, 92% of which are singletons. Sequencing used PBMCs. The receptors shown here come from a man of 80 years or more with head and neck cancer.

The genes are TRBV24-1 and TRBJ2-3, with D maybe TRBD2 (7 bases). The CDR3 loop spans 17 amino acids. V was trimmed by 5 bases and J by 4 bases, leaving 21 bases between them. CDR1 and CDR2 (germline): KGHDR, SFDVKD. The CDR3 region has the DNA TGTGCCACCAGTGGGCCCCCCGGGGGGCTATCGGCAGATACGCAGTATTTT. Its translation: CATSGPPGGLSADTQYF.

V and J are TRBV21-1 and TRBJ2-3. TRBV21-1 is a listed pseudogene. The CDR3 is 15 amino acids. Here the CDR3 reads CASSKGAQGTDTQYF. CDR3 coding DNA: TGTGCCAGCAGCAAAGGGGCTCAAGGGACAGATACGCAGTATTTT.

The chain combines TRBV24-1 with TRBJ1-2; D ambiguous. The germline V gene encodes CDR1 KGHDR and CDR2 SFDVKD. V shed 10 bases and J shed 6 bases, with 11 bases lying between them. This CDR3 spans 11 amino acids. DNA of the CDR3: TGTGCCACTTCAAGGGAGGATGGCTACACCTTC. This sequence encodes CATSREDGYTF.

The chain combines TRBV14 with TRBJ2-1; D might be TRBD2 (6 bases). Germline assignment: CDR1 SGHDN and CDR2 FVKESK. V was trimmed by 0 bases and J by 4 bases, leaving 10 bases between them. The CDR3 length is 15 residues. The CDR3 region has the DNA TGTGCCAGCAGCCAAGATCTCCTAGCGTACAATGAGCAGTTCTTC. Protein sequence: CASSQDLLAYNEQFF.

The V call is TRBV5-4, the J call TRBJ2-3; 14 bases align to TRBD2. V lost 5 bases, J lost 2 bases, and 10 bases stayed unmatched. In germline, CDR1 is SGHNT, CDR2 YYREEE (reference sequence). This CDR3 is built from 18 residues. CDR3 amino acids: CASRFKGLAGGSTDTQYF. The CDR3 nucleotides are TGTGCCAGCAGGTTTAAAGGACTAGCGGGGGGCTCCACAGATACGCAGTATTTT.

This chain links TRBV11-2 with TRBJ2-2; D possibly corresponds to TRBD2 (5 bases). Trimming took 4 bases from V and 4 from J, leaving 16 bases between them. Per germline, CDR1 SGHAT and CDR2 FQNNGV. CDR3 length: 16 residues. For the CDR3, the DNA is TGTGCCAGCAGCTCGAGGGCCACTGAAAGCACCGGGGAGCTGTTTTTT. Amino acids: CASSSRATESTGELFF.

This chain connects TRBV3-1 (or the pseudogene TRBV3-2) to TRBJ2-2; D perhaps matches TRBD2 (5 bases). The CDR3 spans 15 residues. Germline V gives CDR1 LGHDT, CDR2 YNNKEL (reference sequence). The V end was cut by 4 bases, the J end by 4 bases, with 13 bases between. In DNA form, the CDR3 reads TGTGCCAGCAGCCCCCAAGGGAGATCCACCGGGGAGCTGTTTTTT. Protein sequence: CASSPQGRSTGELFF.

The chain recombines TRBV30 with TRBJ1-5; tentatively, D is TRBD1 (5 bases). V was cut by 4 bases and J by 0 bases, with 10 bases left in between. The CDR3 runs to 14 residues. Germline lookup yields CDR1 GTSNPN and CDR2 SVGIG (reference sequence). CDR3 sequence (DNA): TGTGCCTGGAACCGGGGCAATAGCAATCAGCCCCAGCATTTT. Protein sequence: CAWNRGNSNQPQHF.

The chain uses TRBV6-6 and TRBJ1-2; 7 nucleotides align to TRBD1. The CDR3 totals 14 residues. With 5 bases clipped from V and 5 bases from J, the junction kept 8 bases outside the gene matches. The germline V gene encodes CDR1 MNHNY and CDR2 SVGAGI (reference sequence). CDR3 nucleotides: TGTGCCAGCAGTAACCCCGGGACAGCTTATGGCTACACCTTC. Translation: CASSNPGTAYGYTF.

V usage is TRBV11-2 and J usage is TRBJ2-3, with 14 nucleotides matching TRBD2. Germline values: CDR1 SGHAT, CDR2 FQNNGV. The CDR3 spans 17 residues. J gave up 2 bases and V 1 base, and 2 bases lay outside the gene matches. In DNA, the CDR3 is TGTGCCAGCAGCTTAGGGACTAGCGGGGGGTCCACAGATACGCAGTATTTT. This codes for CASSLGTSGGSTDTQYF. The full variable domain, completed using reference TRBV11-2 and TRBJ2-3, is EAGVAQSPRYKIIEKRQSVAFWCNPISGHATLYWYQQILGQGPKLLIQFQNNGVVDDSQLPKDRFSAERLKGVDSTLKIQPAKLEDSAVYLCASSLGTSGGSTDTQYFGPGTRLTVL.

This sequence joins TRBV5-1 and TRBJ1-1, with TRBD1 matching over 7 bases. CDR1 is SGHRS, CDR2 YFSETQ, per germline. This CDR3 spans 17 amino acids. V dropped 3 bases and J dropped 5; count of bases not matched to a gene: 16. CDR3 DNA: TGCGCCAGCAGCTGGGAGCCGGGACAGCCTCGAAGGACTGAAGCTTTCTTT. This translates into CASSWEPGQPRRTEAFF. Looking up the rest from reference TRBV5-1 and TRBJ1-1 gives the full variable domain: KAGVTQTPRYLIKTRGQQVTLSCSPISGHRSVSWYQQTPGQGLQFLFEYFSETQRNKGNFPGRFSGRQFSNSRSEMNVSTLELGDSALYLCASSWEPGQPRRTEAFFGQGTRLTVV.

The V and J genes are TRBV6-5 and TRBJ2-7; D tentatively reads TRBD1 or TRBD2 (6 bases each). The V end was cut by 7 bases, the J end by 1 base, with 17 bases between. Germline CDR1 MNHEY, CDR2 SVGAGI. The CDR3 is 15 amino acids. Written as DNA, the CDR3 is TGTGCCAGCACCCCGGGGGACATCTTATCCTACGAGCAGTACTTC. Residues: CASTPGDILSYEQYF.

The chain combines TRBV19 with TRBJ2-5; D remains ambiguous. CDR3 length equals 15 residues. CDR1 and CDR2 from the germline V gene are LNHDA and SQIVND (reference sequence). Trimming pared 2 bases from V and 4 bases from J, leaving 14 bases between. The CDR3 bases are TGTGCCAGTAGTATATCGAACCCCGGCCCAGAGACCCAGTACTTC. Its protein is CASSISNPGPETQYF.

This chain uses TRBV19 with TRBJ1-1; possibly TRBD1 for D (5 bases). V lost 3 bases and J lost 6, with 23 bases in between. The length of the CDR3 is 17 residues. CDR1 is LNHDA and CDR2 is SQIVND in the germline V gene (reference sequence). Written as DNA, the CDR3 is TGTGCCAGTAGTATGGGAGACAGTTTCTCCTCGTTCCCTGAAGCTTTCTTT. Its protein is CASSMGDSFSSFPEAFF.

The rearrangement links TRBV6-2 or TRBV6-3 to TRBJ2-5; D unclear. CDR1 is MNHEY, CDR2 SVGEGT, per germline. With 4 bases removed from V and 4 bases from J, the gap between germline ends came to 7 bases. This CDR3 contains 12 residues. The CDR3 loop is CASSSQRETQYF. The CDR3, as DNA: TGTGCCAGCAGTTCCCAACGAGAGACCCAGTACTTC.

The genes are TRBV4-3 and TRBJ2-2, with 8 bases fitting TRBD1. J lost 4 bases, V lost 5 bases, and 6 bases had no gene match. CDR1 and CDR2 (germline): LGHNA, YSLEER. The CDR3 loop spans 15 amino acids. The CDR3 bases are TGCGCCAGCAGCGACAGGGGATGGAGCACCGGGGAGCTGTTTTTT. It codes for CASSDRGWSTGELFF.

The rearrangement joins TRBV2 to TRBJ2-1; D remains ambiguous. Germline V gene data show CDR1 as SNHLY and CDR2 as FYNNEI. This CDR3 is 15 amino acids long. Trimming removed 9 bases at V and 0 bases at J, with 15 bases between. CDR3 DNA sequence: TGTGCCAGTGTGTTTGAGAGGTCCTCCTACAATGAGCAGTTCTTC. It specifies CASVFERSSYNEQFF.

The V call is TRBV19, the J call TRBJ2-7; the D call may be TRBD1 or TRBD2 (5 bases each). CDR1 and CDR2 (germline): LNHDA, SQIVND (reference sequence). Trimming pared 4 bases from V and 3 bases from J, leaving 13 bases between. This CDR3 contains 14 residues. CDR3 coding DNA: TGTGCCAGTAGTAGGGACGCCTCACGCTACGAGCAGTACTTC. This translates into CASSRDASRYEQYF.

V gene TRBV6-1 combines with J gene TRBJ1-3; 8 bases map to TRBD1. The V gene's germline CDR1 is MNHNS and CDR2 SASEGT. J lost 0 bases, V lost 4 bases, and 8 bases had no gene match. The CDR3 has 17 residues. CDR3 nucleotide sequence: TGTGCCAGCAGTGCCCCCAGGGACAGGCTCTCTGGAAACACCATATATTTT. Residues: CASSAPRDRLSGNTIYF.

The V gene is TRBV3-1 (or the pseudogene TRBV3-2), the J gene TRBJ1-6, with 7 bases that match TRBD1. The CDR3 contains 15 residues. V lost 5 bases to trimming and J lost 8 bases; unmatched junction nucleotides: 9. Germline loops: CDR1 LGHDT, CDR2 YNNKEL (reference sequence). CDR3: CASSLTAGGDSPLHF. CDR3 bases: TGTGCCAGCAGCTTAACAGCAGGGGGAGATTCACCCCTCCACTTT.

V usage is TRBV6-5 and J usage is TRBJ1-1; a weak D match, TRBD1 (5 bases). Deletions cut 1 base from V and 2 bases from J, with 11 bases between. The CDR3 has 15 residues. Germline V gene data show CDR1 as MNHEY and CDR2 as SVGAGI. This chain's CDR3 is CASSYFQTANTEAFF. CDR3 nucleotide sequence: TGTGCCAGCAGTTACTTCCAGACAGCCAACACTGAAGCTTTCTTT.

The rearrangement links TRBV30 to TRBJ2-5; 13 bases are a match to TRBD2. CDR3 size: 14 residues. Losses at the gene ends were 1 base for V and 12 bases for J; bases not matched to a gene: 8. Germline lookup yields CDR1 GTSNPN and CDR2 SVGIG (reference sequence). CDR3 sequence reads: CAWSGTSGGLGKYF. CDR3 DNA sequence: TGTGCCTGGAGTGGGACTAGCGGGGGTTTGGGGAAGTACTTC. The full variable domain, in which reference TRBV30 and TRBJ2-5 provide the parts outside the CDR3, is SQTIHQWPATLVQPVGSPLSLECTVEGTSNPNLYWYRQAAGRGLQLLFYSVGIGQISSEVPQNLSASRPQDRQFILSSKKLLLSDSGFYLCAWSGTSGGLGKYFGPGTRLLVL.